The rows below give T cell receptor beta chains drawn from one sample of a study of T cell responses to AZD1222 COVID-19 vaccine. TCRdb keeps only in-frame clones here, not all; method: immunoSEQ multiplex PCR. The table includes roughly 130,000 clones, about 90% detected once. This specimen consisted of peripheral blood, obtained 28 days after the second AZD1222 dose. These TCRs come from an adult who received the AZD1222 COVID-19 vaccine. The CDR3 runs from the conserved cysteine through the conserved F or W. Clone sizes are given selectively: once, few, many, or a class where the clone is expanded.

V gene | clone size | CDR3 protein
TRBV6-6 | - | CASSYSAADGLNEQYF
TRBV14 | - | CASSQDPLGHSYNEQFF
TRBV6-5 | - | CASSRDGYNEKLFF
TRBV5-8 | few | CASSPGLPRSNEQFF
TRBV4-2 | - | CASSQDPGTAGNEQFF
TRBV7-2 | - | CASSLRTSGFQETQYF
TRBV6-2/TRBV6-3 | - | CASSGGLAGGLGTDTQYF
TRBV6-6 | - | CASSYGEGDDTQYF
TRBV28 | - | CASSIAGGELFF
TRBV9 | - | CASSVGTGGPYEQYF
TRBV5-1 | once | CASSSPLAGVGETQYF
TRBV18 | - | CASSPNPGQVNYGYTF
TRBV24-1 | - | CATSDIAGEETQYF
TRBV3-1/TRBV3-2 | once | CASSQRMGRDTEAFF
TRBV6-5 | - | CASRGTSGTYEQYF
TRBV10-3 | - | CAISESTPGETQYF
TRBV28 | - | CASSLVTLGGDEQFF
TRBV19 | - | CASSTGGTGLRATEAFF
TRBV7-2 | - | CASSLRRSSYNSPLHF
TRBV19 | - | CASSMIEVGQGSYEQYF
TRBV6-5 | - | CASNQGVGGNEQFF
TRBV6-5 | - | CASSSSVLPYNEQFF
TRBV5-6 | - | CASSDQQGHHYEQYF
TRBV7-9 | - | CASSGTGTGWNEQYF
TRBV4-1 | - | CASSQASLDLETQYF
TRBV2 | - | CASTPRPGQGASPLHF
TRBV15 | - | CATSRDGETGELFF
TRBV19 | - | CASSIDGNNEQFF
TRBV12-3/TRBV12-4 | - | CASSLRKTPLHF
TRBV5-1 | - | CASSFDPGPNGNTIYF
TRBV3-1/TRBV3-2 | - | CASSQENHPQGRYNSPLHF
TRBV29-1 | - | CSVEVAPVISSNEQFF
TRBV27 | - | CASTPGHLNTEAFF
TRBV5-4 | - | CASSRRVDSGANVLTF
TRBV2 | - | CASSSPRGGDSPLHF
TRBV4-3 | - | CASSQGGHGGTDTQYF
TRBV7-6 | once | CASSAKAGGETQYF
TRBV29-1 | few | CSVETVPNYGYTF
TRBV18 | - | CASSPKTGSTNNHGYTF
TRBV12-3/TRBV12-4 | - | CASSLALPWEQYF
TRBV3-1/TRBV3-2 | - | CASSRTLSSYNSPLHF
TRBV6-5 | - | CASSYIQGANGYTF
TRBV5-4 | - | CASSLMGVGNTIYF
TRBV28 | - | CASSFRGSVTQYF
TRBV3-1/TRBV3-2 | - | CASSQDPGELFF
TRBV10-3 | - | CAISSTGSEQYF
TRBV4-3 | - | CASSAGGGQSGYGYTF
TRBV6-2/TRBV6-3 | - | CASSNKNRGSFNEQFF
TRBV12-3/TRBV12-4 | - | CASREGEKLFF
TRBV10-3 | - | CAISFGDEQYF
TRBV7-8 | - | CASSPGQVGETQYF
TRBV29-1 | few | CSVEKRGADTQYF
TRBV19 | - | CASSTRTGNTIYF
TRBV5-6 | few | CASSLARDRGRSNEQFF
TRBV2 | - | CASSDRTGANVLTF